This TCR beta chain was obtained from a study of blood T cell repertoires in COVID-19. Study-wide background: Material from acute and convalescent COVID-19 was sourced from the United States, Italy and Spain. The analysed material was cDNA or gDNA that came from T cells, B-cell-depleted T cells, or PBMCs.

From germline, CDR1 is LGHNA and CDR2 YSLEER. Between the trimmed V and J ends, which lost 3 bases and 3 bases, there was a span of 14 bases. This CDR3 is built from 16 residues. Original processing notes: It was from reference gene primer amplification that nucleated cell counts were estimated. Sequencing was performed with immunoSEQ multiplex PCR; in TCRdb, only in-frame clones are kept and a portion is missing. V, J and clone size derive from that table, while D and trimming were established from the DNA sequence. The sample lists 150,000 to 200,000 clones; around 90% were seen once. This clone was recorded once.

The sequence was obtained from a human donor in a cohort sampled during active COVID-19. The sample taken for sequencing was peripheral blood. The J gene is TRBJ1-4, the V gene TRBV4-3; TRBD1 might be the D (5 bases). CDR3 nucleotides: TGCGCCAGCAGCCAGGGGAAAGGGGCACCTAATGAAAAACTGTTTTTT. As protein: CASSQGKGAPNEKLFF.